This TCR beta chain was sequenced in a study of Ad26.COV2.S vaccination and SARS-CoV-2 variants. Study in general: The donor participated in the COV1001 trial, in its Ad26.COV2.S arm. The authors gave Ad26.COV2.S intramuscularly, either once or twice 56 days apart. Study-level results: After vaccination, substantial breadth of spike-specific CD8+ and CD4+ responses was reported.

Data came from immunoSEQ multiplex PCR; TCRdb stores just in-frame clones and leaves some out. The table has around 400,000 clones, 83% seen once. Regarding treatment: about 20 received Ad26.COV2.S at low or high dose, single or two shots; several received placebo; per-sample allocation not given. Day 63 after the first injection of vaccine or placebo was the sampling time. CDR3 length: 16 residues. Unmatched junction bases numbered 10, after V lost 0 bases and J lost 6 bases. CDR1 and CDR2 (germline): WNHNN, SYGVQD (reference sequence). In regard to this clone: Its specificity is not known.

The clonotype originates from a person aged 18 to 65 who received the Ad26.COV2.S COVID-19 vaccine or a placebo. Here the sequenced sample was peripheral blood, taken in a trial of Ad26.COV2.S vaccine versus placebo. The V and J genes are TRBV10-1 and TRBJ2-7, with 8 bases lining up with TRBD1. The CDR3 nucleotides are TGCGCCAGCAGTGAGTCGGGGAGACAGGGGTCGCGCGAGCAGTACTTC. Protein sequence: CASSESGRQGSREQYF.